Each of the 13 T cell receptor beta chains below was sequenced from the same sample in a study of a mutant IDH1 vaccine in newly diagnosed glioma. Antigen specificity for these receptors is unknown. Regarding time point: week 35, safety follow-up. In every dose of vaccine, 300 ug of mutant IDH1 20-mer peptide was given alongside topical imiquimod. TCRdb's table, derived via immunoSEQ multiplex PCR, lists solely in-frame clones and lacks some. The table records some 42,000 clones, around 83% of them present only once. The sample here was PBMCs, taken from a glioma patient whose treatment included an IDH1 peptide vaccine. These receptors were collected from a woman in her fifties or sixties with glioma.

This chain joins TRBV7-9 and TRBJ1-1; maybe TRBD1 (5 bases). This CDR3 contains 15 residues. Germline CDR1 is SEHNR and CDR2 is FQNEAQ (reference sequence). Deletions cut 5 bases from V and 4 bases from J, with 17 bases between. The CDR3, as DNA: TGTGCCAGCAGCCGCGGCAGGGAATCGAGCACTGAAGCTTTCTTT. As protein: CASSRGRESSTEAFF.

The chain carries TRBV10-3 and TRBJ1-1, with 7 nucleotides matching TRBD1. The length of the CDR3 is 13 residues. V lost 4 bases and J lost 11; bases outside the gene matches: 10. Germline-derived CDR1 and CDR2 are ENHRY and SYGVKD. The CDR3 DNA is TGTGCCATCAGTGTAGACGGTACAGGGGCGGCTTTCTTT. Its translation: CAISVDGTGAAFF.

CDR3 loop: CATSRAGTGNFGETQYF. CDR3 DNA: TGTGCCACCAGCAGAGCCGGGACAGGGAATTTTGGAGAGACCCAGTACTTC. This chain joins TRBV15 and TRBJ2-5; 9 bases fit TRBD1. V shed 1 base, J shed 4 bases, and the junction held 10 bases outside the gene matches. CDR1 LNHNV and CDR2 YYDKDF come from the germline V gene (reference sequence). This CDR3 has 17 residues.

The DNA of the CDR3 is TGTGCCAGCTCACCACCAGGGAACACTGAAGCTTTCTTT. Translating gives CASSPPGNTEAFF. V and J are TRBV18 and TRBJ1-1; no reliable D call. V lost 0 bases to trimming and J lost 1 base, with 3 bases between them. The CDR3 spans 13 residues. Germline CDR1 is KGHSH and CDR2 is LQKENI. Full variable domain (rest looked up from reference TRBV18 and TRBJ1-1): NAGVMQNPRHLVRRRGQEARLRCSPMKGHSHVYWYRQLPEEGLKFMVYLQKENIIDESGMPKERFSAEFPKEGPSILRIQQVVRGDSAAYFCASSPPGNTEAFFGQGTRLTVV.

This chain connects TRBV7-2 to TRBJ2-3, with 8 bases identical to TRBD2. The germline V gene has CDR1 SGHTA and CDR2 FQGNSA. J gave up 6 bases and V 8 bases, and 4 bases lay outside the gene matches. CDR3 size: 12 residues. The CDR3 reads CASAGGIDTQYF. CDR3 coding DNA: TGTGCCAGCGCGGGGGGAATCGATACGCAGTATTTT.

The V call is TRBV2, the J call TRBJ2-3; D might be TRBD2 (6 bases). V lost 6 bases and J lost 4, with 35 bases in between. The CDR3 is 21 residues long. CDR1 is SNHLY, CDR2 FYNNEI, per germline. This CDR3 is CASRKKAGRGPGPGESDTQYF. CDR3 coding DNA: TGTGCCAGCAGGAAAAAGGCGGGAAGAGGGCCCGGGCCAGGCGAATCAGATACGCAGTATTTT.

The chain joins TRBV30 to TRBJ1-1, with 9 bases aligning to TRBD1. This CDR3 spans 14 amino acids. With 5 bases clipped from V and 3 bases from J, the junction kept 7 bases outside the gene matches. Germline V lookup: CDR1 GTSNPN, CDR2 SVGIG (reference sequence). DNA of the CDR3: TGTGCCTGGTCGTACAGGGGGCGGGACACTGAAGCTTTCTTT. Translating gives CAWSYRGRDTEAFF.

This clone was found once. The V call is TRBV20-1, the J call TRBJ2-3; D is undetermined. The CDR3 runs 11 residues. V was shortened by 7 bases and J by 3 bases, with 8 bases between the two germline ends. Germline V gene data show CDR1 as DFQATT and CDR2 as SNEGSKA (reference sequence). The CDR3 coding sequence is TGCAGTGGCAAGAAAACAGATACGCAGTATTTT. Protein: CSGKKTDTQYF.

The chain employs TRBV25-1 and TRBJ1-1, with 9 bases aligning to TRBD1. The CDR3 covers 15 residues. The V gene's germline CDR1 is MGHDK and CDR2 SYGVNS. V was clipped by 4 bases and J by 6 bases; unmatched bases: 9. CDR3 DNA: TGTGCCAGCAGTGCCGGGACAGGGATTTGGGCTGAAGCTTTCTTT. This encodes CASSAGTGIWAEAFF.

V usage is TRBV6-6 and J usage is TRBJ2-7; D is possibly TRBD2 (6 bases). In germline, CDR1 is MNHNY, CDR2 SVGAGI (reference sequence). This CDR3 contains 16 residues. The V end lost 2 bases, the J end lost 4 bases, and 18 bases lay between the germline ends. CDR3 in amino acids: CASSYGLGTDVYEQYF. Here the CDR3 DNA reads TGTGCCAGCAGTTACGGGCTCGGGACTGACGTGTACGAGCAGTACTTC.

This clone was seen only once. The chain joins TRBV9 to TRBJ2-3; D possibly corresponds to TRBD2 (6 bases). CDR1 and CDR2 (germline): SGDLS, YYNGEE. The CDR3 sequence is 16 residues long. The germline V and J ends were trimmed by 0 bases and 2 bases, with 13 bases remaining between them. In DNA form, the CDR3 reads TGTGCCAGCAGCGTAGGGGACTTCGTGATCACAGATACGCAGTATTTT. Encoded protein: CASSVGDFVITDTQYF.

This chain connects TRBV19 to TRBJ1-1, with 8 bases matching TRBD1. This CDR3 has 15 residues. V lost 3 bases to trimming and J lost 4 bases; unmatched junction nucleotides: 7. The germline CDR1 and CDR2 sequences are LNHDA and SQIVND (reference sequence). CDR3 nucleotide sequence: TGTGCCAGTAGTATTTTGCAGGGGGCTGGCACTGAAGCTTTCTTT. Its translation: CASSILQGAGTEAFF.

This rearrangement joins TRBV4-1 to TRBJ1-3, with D possibly being TRBD1 (6 bases). The V and J ends lost 1 base and 4 bases respectively, with 11 bases between them. In germline, CDR1 is MGHRA, CDR2 YSYEKL. The CDR3 runs to 15 residues. The CDR3 DNA reads TGCGCCAGCAGCCAAGTTCTGGGGACAGGAAACACCATATATTTT. It codes for CASSQVLGTGNTIYF.